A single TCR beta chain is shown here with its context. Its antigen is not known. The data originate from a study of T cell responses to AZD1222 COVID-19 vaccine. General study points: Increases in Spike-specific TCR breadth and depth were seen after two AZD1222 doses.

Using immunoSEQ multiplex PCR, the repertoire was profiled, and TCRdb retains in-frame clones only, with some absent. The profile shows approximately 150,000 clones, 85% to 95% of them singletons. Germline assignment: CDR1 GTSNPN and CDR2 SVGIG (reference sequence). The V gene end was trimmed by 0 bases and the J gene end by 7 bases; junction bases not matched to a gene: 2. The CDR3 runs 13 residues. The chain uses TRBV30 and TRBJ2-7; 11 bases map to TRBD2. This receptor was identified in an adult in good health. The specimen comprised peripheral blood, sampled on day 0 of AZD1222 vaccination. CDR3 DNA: TGTGCCTGGAGTGTACTAGCGGGGGTTGAGCAGTACTTC. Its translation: CAWSVLAGVEQYF.